The 2 T cell receptor beta chains presented below share a single source sample, sequenced in a study of blood T cell repertoires in COVID-19. The table came from immunoSEQ multiplex PCR; TCRdb's copy has only in-frame clones and leaves some out. Here the sample spans around 72,000 clones, 88% being singletons. The sequenced sample consisted of peripheral blood. The receptors were sampled from a man aged 45-65 years with acute or convalescent COVID-19.

V gene TRBV20-1 combines with J gene TRBJ2-2; D may be TRBD1 (5 bases). The germline V gene encodes CDR1 DFQATT and CDR2 SNEGSKA (reference sequence). The CDR3 consists of 13 residues. V was cut by 3 bases and J by 7 bases, with 12 bases left in between. As DNA, the CDR3 is TGCAGTGCTAGTATGGACAACCACGGGGAGCTGTTTTTT. Encoded protein: CSASMDNHGELFF.

This rearrangement joins TRBV19 to TRBJ2-5; D possibly corresponds to TRBD2 (6 bases). V was cut by 7 bases and J by 4 bases, with 13 bases left in between. CDR1 and CDR2 from the germline V gene are LNHDA and SQIVND (reference sequence). There are 13 residues in the CDR3. CDR3 nucleotides: TGTGCCAGTAACGCCCCGGGACTAGAGACCCAGTACTTC. This gives the protein CASNAPGLETQYF.